These T cell receptor beta chains were read from a single sample in a study of T-cell reconstitution after alpha-beta-depleted transplantation in children. TCRdb ran MiXCR on the PCR reads and lists one entry per CDR3 protein. Of 670,000 or so distinct CDR3 sequences listed, under 15% are singletons. The source material was PBMCs, sampled before TCRalphabeta/CD19-depleted stem cell transplant. The receptor set was obtained from a girl aged 2 to 10 with congenital amegakaryocytic thrombocytopenia, due to receive a stem cell transplant. The conserved cysteine and the conserved F or W are not part of the CDR3 here. Fields, in order: V gene, CDR3 protein.

V gene: TRBV10-3; CDR3 protein: AIGTANSPLH
V gene: TRBV28; CDR3 protein: ASSFGSYSYNEQF
V gene: TRBV12-3/TRBV12-4; CDR3 protein: ASSLIGGGEAF
V gene: TRBV12-3/TRBV12-4; CDR3 protein: GSSQNEKLF
V gene: TRBV21-1; CDR3 protein: ASSKEFGTPRGGELF
V gene: TRBV5-5; CDR3 protein: ASSTDYSEETQY
V gene: TRBV7-9; CDR3 protein: ASSQTPGGIFYEQF
V gene: TRBV5-1; CDR3 protein: ASSFFDSGITGELF
V gene: TRBV6-1; CDR3 protein: ASRRTDFASSYNSPLH
V gene: TRBV12-3/TRBV12-4; CDR3 protein: ASSLSGLAGLWETQY
V gene: TRBV5-5; CDR3 protein: ASSLPTGANVLT
V gene: TRBV20-1; CDR3 protein: SAGLDRTYEQY
V gene: TRBV10-3; CDR3 protein: AISESSVGVAYEQY
V gene: TRBV5-1; CDR3 protein: ASSLGANQGTDTQY
V gene: TRBV7-9; CDR3 protein: ASSQSRYLMNTEAF
V gene: TRBV15; CDR3 protein: ATSRDKWENSPLH
V gene: TRBV19; CDR3 protein: ASSITAAATDTQY
V gene: TRBV11-2; CDR3 protein: ASSWGHSQPQH
V gene: TRBV10-3; CDR3 protein: AISDRTSGTPTGELF
V gene: TRBV7-9; CDR3 protein: ASSLLPGVSYYNEQF
V gene: TRBV28; CDR3 protein: ASSLGPSLREQY
V gene: TRBV28; CDR3 protein: ASGFGTILYNEQF
V gene: TRBV6-5; CDR3 protein: ASSSTGSSGANVLT
V gene: TRBV20-1; CDR3 protein: SARDIPYIVDTQY
V gene: TRBV4-1; CDR3 protein: ASSARDKANTGELF
V gene: TRBV27; CDR3 protein: ASSLSRGGELF
V gene: TRBV29-1; CDR3 protein: SVEGRSSQETQY
V gene: TRBV6-2/TRBV6-3; CDR3 protein: ASRGGGKETQY
V gene: TRBV3-1; CDR3 protein: ASSTSLAGYEQF
V gene: TRBV7-9; CDR3 protein: ASSVQGYGGELF
V gene: TRBV27; CDR3 protein: ASAIQGPPHYEQY
V gene: TRBV14; CDR3 protein: ASSHRTGTGAIEQY
V gene: TRBV15; CDR3 protein: ATSRDGTVKESLF
V gene: TRBV20-1; CDR3 protein: SAGAQGSQPQH
V gene: TRBV12-3/TRBV12-4; CDR3 protein: ASSSRRGAEGDTEAF
V gene: TRBV12-3/TRBV12-4; CDR3 protein: ASSLGGGGRSNQPQH
V gene: TRBV24-1; CDR3 protein: ATSDPRRVEQF
V gene: TRBV19; CDR3 protein: ASVGDLRTEAF
V gene: TRBV15; CDR3 protein: ATSREPRDRTNNEQF
V gene: TRBV10-3; CDR3 protein: AIRKEGQIQETQY
V gene: TRBV20-1; CDR3 protein: SATIWAGVSYNEQF
V gene: TRBV7-9; CDR3 protein: ASSPTTRLPYNEQF
V gene: TRBV5-1; CDR3 protein: ASSHGGKSYNEQF
V gene: TRBV5-1; CDR3 protein: ASSLEVETQY